The clone carrying this TCR beta chain was detected once. The data stem from a study of T-cell memory formation after mild COVID-19. TCRdb re-called the 5' RACE reads with MiXCR, one entry per CDR3 protein. The sample lists around 100,000 distinct CDR3 sequences, over 8.5% occurring once. Germline loops: CDR1 SGHRS, CDR2 YFSETQ. The CDR3 contains 16 residues. With 4 bases clipped from V and 9 bases from J, the junction kept 11 bases outside the gene matches. This clonotype was obtained from a man aged 18 to 30 who had mild COVID-19 (a few samples of this study predate the infection). Cell type and time point are not known. The V call is TRBV5-1, the J call TRBJ2-1; 12 bases fit TRBD2. The sample consisted of PBMCs or a T cell subset sorted from them (not recorded which). The CDR3 is CASSQDPSGGAVEQFF. CDR3 coding DNA: TGCGCCAGCAGCCAGGACCCTAGCGGGGGGGCTGTTGAGCAGTTCTTC.